The 24 T cell receptor beta chains listed next were all sequenced from one sample in a study of beta chain features in type 1 diabetes (dated by TCRdb to 2016 to 2018). Results the study describes overall, beyond this receptor: In all four CD4+ subsets, TCRB CDR3 length was moderately but significantly shorter in type 1 diabetes patients.

Antigen specificity for these receptors is unknown. The method behind the library was the immunoSEQ multiplex PCR assay. The entire isolated RNA was reverse transcribed using the High Capacity cDNA Reverse Transcription Kit, and thus expressed TCRB transcripts were sequenced. Sourced from immuneACCESS, this table was stored by TCRdb with only in-frame sequences that have V and J called. A share of the clones is absent; for the studies checked, an unresolved V gene accounts for under half, and the remainder has no known explanation. This sample is represented by roughly 150,000 clones; roughly 10% of them were singletons. About 0.75% of the sample rests with the top ten. Specimen: central memory CD4+ T cells from blood. The receptors were gathered from a woman in her twenties or thirties with type 1 diabetes.

The chain links TRBV4-2 to TRBJ2-7; 10 bases are a match to TRBD2. V lost 2 bases and J lost 9; bases outside the gene matches: 4. The CDR3 extends over 13 amino acids. CDR1 LGHNA and CDR2 YNFKEQ come from the germline V gene. The CDR3 is CASSQQREGTQYF. CDR3 nucleotide sequence: TGTGCCAGCAGCCAACAGCGGGAGGGCACGCAGTACTTC.

This chain joins TRBV30 and TRBJ1-2, with D possibly being TRBD1 (6 bases). The CDR3 covers 17 residues. Trimming shortened V by 0 bases and J by 0 bases, and 17 bases separated the two germline ends. From germline, CDR1 is GTSNPN and CDR2 SVGIG (reference sequence). CDR3 protein: CAWSVPRTASTNYGYTF. The CDR3, as DNA: TGTGCCTGGAGTGTACCGAGGACAGCTTCAACTAACTATGGCTACACCTTC.

This clone occurred a few times. The V gene is TRBV13, the J gene TRBJ2-4; 10 nucleotides line up with TRBD1. V lost 4 bases, J lost 0 bases, and 15 bases stayed unmatched. CDR3 length equals 20 residues. Germline assignment: CDR1 PRHDT and CDR2 FYEKMQ (reference sequence). CDR3 in amino acids: CASSSNYRDRGGKAKNIQYF. CDR3 DNA sequence: TGTGCCAGCAGCTCCAACTACCGGGACAGGGGAGGGAAAGCCAAAAACATTCAGTACTTC.

This clone has more than one count but fewer than ten. J is TRBJ2-5 and V is TRBV7-9, with 7 nucleotides matching TRBD1. This CDR3 is built from 14 residues. Germline lookup yields CDR1 SEHNR and CDR2 FQNEAQ (reference sequence). V dropped 8 bases and J dropped 4; count of bases not matched to a gene: 10. CDR3 sequence: CASLRDRYVETQYF. The CDR3 nucleotides are TGTGCCAGCTTAAGGGACAGATATGTAGAGACCCAGTACTTC.

This clone has more than one count but fewer than ten. The V and J genes are TRBV7-3 and TRBJ2-7; TRBD2 agrees at 10 bases. After removal of 2 bases from V and 5 bases from J, the junction contained 6 bases not matched to a gene. There are 15 residues in the CDR3. Germline-derived CDR1 and CDR2 are SGHTA and FQGTGA. The CDR3 protein is CASSLLAGGPNEQYF. CDR3 nucleotides: TGTGCCAGCAGCTTATTAGCGGGAGGCCCCAACGAGCAGTACTTC.

The gene calls are TRBV18 and TRBJ2-7; D may be TRBD1 (5 bases). Per the germline V gene, CDR1 is KGHSH and CDR2 is LQKENI. V was pared by 2 bases and J by 6 bases, with 11 bases between. CDR3 length: 13 residues. The DNA for the CDR3 is TGTGCCAGCTCACCATCTCAGGGATCCGAGCAGTACTTC. This gives the protein CASSPSQGSEQYF.

In this sample, this clone turned up a few times. The rearrangement joins TRBV28 to TRBJ1-2; D not certain. V was clipped by 6 bases and J by 3 bases, with 17 bases between them. The CDR3 has 15 amino acids. Looked up from germline, CDR1 is MDHEN and CDR2 is SYDVKM. This CDR3 reads CASSPPDREYYGYTF. In DNA, the CDR3 is TGTGCCAGCAGCCCGCCGGATCGGGAGTACTATGGCTACACCTTC.

V gene TRBV5-1 combines with J gene TRBJ2-1, with TRBD1 matching 8 bases. The V gene's germline CDR1 is SGHRS and CDR2 YFSETQ. With 0 bases clipped from V and 9 bases from J, the junction kept 8 bases outside the gene matches. CDR3 length: 15 residues. CDR3 loop: CASSLDGQGGGEQFF. The CDR3 DNA reads as TGCGCCAGCAGCTTGGACGGACAGGGTGGCGGTGAGCAGTTCTTC.

The rearrangement joins TRBV10-3 to TRBJ2-2, with a weak D call TRBD1 (6 bases). This CDR3 region has 14 residues. V gave up 8 bases and J gave up 4 bases, with 14 bases separating them. Per the germline V gene, CDR1 is ENHRY and CDR2 is SYGVKD. For the CDR3, the DNA is TGTGCCATCCGGACAGAACTGTCCACCGGGGAGCTGTTTTTT. Its protein is CAIRTELSTGELFF.

This clone occurred a few times. The chain joins TRBV18 to TRBJ2-7, with D uncertain. The CDR3 is 13 amino acids. The V gene lost 0 bases and the J gene lost 4 bases, with 7 bases spanning the gap. Germline lookup yields CDR1 KGHSH and CDR2 LQKENI. CDR3 loop: CASSPPHGYEQYF. CDR3 in DNA: TGTGCCAGCTCACCACCCCACGGGTACGAGCAGTACTTC. Combining the CDR3 with reference TRBV18 and TRBJ2-7 gives the whole variable domain NAGVMQNPRHLVRRRGQEARLRCSPMKGHSHVYWYRQLPEEGLKFMVYLQKENIIDESGMPKERFSAEFPKEGPSILRIQQVVRGDSAAYFCASSPPHGYEQYFGPGTRLTVT.

The rearrangement uses TRBV29-1 and TRBJ2-1, with TRBD1 matching over 8 bases. The CDR3 spans 18 residues. From germline, CDR1 is SQVTM and CDR2 ANQGSEA. V dropped 3 bases and J dropped 0; count of bases not matched to a gene: 13. The CDR3 protein is CSVDGRQGKGDSYNEQFF. CDR3 DNA sequence: TGCAGCGTTGACGGCCGACAGGGGAAAGGGGACTCCTACAATGAGCAGTTCTTC.

The V and J genes are TRBV27 and TRBJ2-3; possible D gene TRBD2, 5 bases. The CDR3 covers 14 residues. The germline V gene has CDR1 MNHEY and CDR2 SMNVEV (reference sequence). V lost 5 bases, J lost 8 bases, and 17 bases lay in between. The CDR3 bases are TGTGCCAGCAGTCCCCAACGGGGAGTAGGTACGCAGTATTTT. Amino acid sequence: CASSPQRGVGTQYF.

This clone occurred a few times. The chain recombines TRBV7-3 with TRBJ2-3, with no clear D. Germline V CDR1 and CDR2: SGHTA, FQGTGA. This CDR3 has 15 residues. Trimming left V 5 bases short and J 0 bases short, with 12 bases between. The CDR3 sequence: CASSTGVTSTDTQYF. The CDR3 coding sequence is TGTGCCAGCAGCACCGGAGTGACTAGCACAGATACGCAGTATTTT.

This rearrangement joins TRBV14 to TRBJ2-3; 8 bases align to TRBD2. The CDR3 runs to 19 residues. In germline, CDR1 is SGHDN, CDR2 FVKESK. Unmatched junction bases numbered 11, after V lost 0 bases and J lost 0 bases. The CDR3 region is CASSQDQIRGLVSTDTQYF. CDR3 nucleotides: TGTGCCAGCAGCCAAGATCAGATCAGGGGACTAGTAAGCACAGATACGCAGTATTTT.

There are a few counts of this clone. This chain uses TRBV5-4 with TRBJ2-3; TRBD2 might be the D (5 bases). The germline V and J ends were trimmed by 4 bases and 5 bases, with 26 bases remaining between them. The CDR3 contains 18 residues. Germline CDR1 SGHNT, CDR2 YYREEE (reference sequence). This CDR3 reads CASSQGFRGTQGGDTQYF. Written as DNA, the CDR3 is TGTGCCAGCAGCCAAGGATTTCGGGGAACTCAAGGAGGAGATACGCAGTATTTT. The full variable domain, in which reference TRBV5-4 and TRBJ2-3 provide the parts outside the CDR3, is ETGVTQSPTHLIKTRGQQVTLRCSSQSGHNTVSWYQQALGQGPQFIFQYYREEENGRGNFPPRFSGLQFPNYSSELNVNALELDDSALYLCASSQGFRGTQGGDTQYFGPGTRLTVL.

The V call is TRBV2, the J call TRBJ2-1, with TRBD1 identical over 9 bases. Losses at the gene ends were 6 bases for V and 7 bases for J; bases not matched to a gene: 10. The germline V gene encodes CDR1 SNHLY and CDR2 FYNNEI. This CDR3 has 15 amino acids. The CDR3 DNA reads as TGTGCCAGCAGCCTGACAGGGGGTAGGGTGAATGAGCAGTTCTTC. Its protein product is CASSLTGGRVNEQFF.

The chain joins TRBV29-1 to TRBJ1-1, with D possibly TRBD1 on 6 matching bases. The CDR3 runs to 13 residues. CDR1 and CDR2 (germline): SQVTM, ANQGSEA. The V end lost 6 bases, the J end lost 8 bases, and 19 bases lay between the germline ends. CDR3 nucleotide sequence: TGCAGCGTCGCTGAGGGGGTGGACAGCGAAGCTTTCTTT. Translating gives CSVAEGVDSEAFF.

The chain has TRBV28 and TRBJ1-4, with D possibly matching TRBD1 (5 bases). CDR1 and CDR2 (germline): MDHEN, SYDVKM. The CDR3 consists of 12 residues. Trimming took 4 bases from V and 8 from J, leaving 8 bases between them. The CDR3 bases are TGTGCCAGCAGTTCCCAGGGAGAAAAACTGTTTTTT. It encodes CASSSQGEKLFF.

The chain uses TRBV7-3 and TRBJ2-3; D call uncertain. The germline V gene encodes CDR1 SGHTA and CDR2 FQGTGA. There are 14 residues in the CDR3. V shed 6 bases and J shed 1 base, with 11 bases lying between them. Written as DNA, the CDR3 is TGTGCCAGCAGTCCCGGGTACCGCACAGATACGCAGTATTTT. This encodes CASSPGYRTDTQYF.

V and J are TRBV19 and TRBJ2-3; D possibly corresponds to TRBD1 (5 bases). Per germline, CDR1 LNHDA and CDR2 SQIVND (reference sequence). Trimming took 5 bases from V and 4 from J, leaving 10 bases between them. There are 13 residues in the CDR3. The chain's CDR3 is CASSRTRSDTQYF. The CDR3 nucleotides read TGTGCCAGTAGTCGGACACGTTCAGATACGCAGTATTTT.

This clone was observed a few times. V gene TRBV27 combines with J gene TRBJ1-5; no firm D call. This CDR3 is 15 amino acids long. V lost 0 bases and J 5 bases, leaving 11 bases between the germline ends. In germline, CDR1 is MNHEY, CDR2 SMNVEV (reference sequence). The CDR3 coding sequence is TGTGCCAGCAGTTTATCCCGGGGTCCGCATCAGCCCCAGCATTTT. Translated, it gives CASSLSRGPHQPQHF.

This clone showed up just a few times. The chain carries TRBV28 and TRBJ1-5; 9 bases agree with TRBD1. The length of the CDR3 is 14 residues. CDR1 MDHEN and CDR2 SYDVKM come from the germline V gene. The V segment lost 4 bases and the J segment 7 bases; nucleotides outside the gene matches: 5. The CDR3 here is CASSYNRGHQPQHF. The CDR3 DNA reads as TGTGCCAGCAGTTATAACAGGGGGCACCAGCCCCAGCATTTT.

The chain couples TRBV27 to TRBJ2-1; 13 nucleotides agree with TRBD2. The CDR3 contains 16 residues. J gave up 8 bases and V 5 bases, and 9 bases lay outside the gene matches. Germline V gives CDR1 MNHEY, CDR2 SMNVEV (reference sequence). The CDR3 sequence is CASSPRTSGSTHEQFF. CDR3 nucleotides: TGTGCCAGCAGTCCTCGGACTAGCGGGAGTACCCATGAGCAGTTCTTC.

CDR3 coding DNA: TGTGCCAGCAGCTTAGTAGCTTACAATGAGCAGTTCTTC. It is translated as CASSLVAYNEQFF. The V gene is TRBV11-2, the J gene TRBJ2-1; D remains ambiguous. Germline V gene lookup returns CDR1 SGHAT and CDR2 FQNNGV. The ends were cut back, 1 base at V and 4 bases at J, with 5 bases in the middle. This CDR3 is 13 amino acids long.